This TCR beta chain was recovered during a study of blood T cell repertoires in COVID-19. Study-wide context: Some COVID-19 samples were acute and others convalescent; all came from the United States, Italy and Spain. In each case, the material was cDNA or gDNA derived from T cells, B-cell-depleted T cells, or PBMCs.

Germline values: CDR1 LNHDA, CDR2 SQIVND (reference sequence). J lost 9 bases, V lost 5 bases, and 8 bases had no gene match. The CDR3 covers 14 residues. Assay: immunoSEQ multiplex PCR; the TCRdb copy retains only in-frame clones and omits some. The sample consists of over 200,000 clones, about 87% of them appearing once. Material: peripheral blood. This chain uses TRBV19 with TRBJ2-1; 9 bases map to TRBD1. This receptor was identified in a man aged 25 to 45 with COVID-19, enrolled during active disease. DNA of the CDR3: TGTGCCAGTAGTTCGGGACAGGGAAGGGGTGAGCAGTTCTTC. Translated, it gives CASSSGQGRGEQFF. Based on the CDR3 plus reference TRBV19 and TRBJ2-1, the full variable domain is DGGITQSPKYLFRKEGQNVTLSCEQNLNHDAMYWYRQDPGQGLRLIYYSQIVNDFQKGDIAEGYSVSREKKESFPLTVTSAQKNPTAFYLCASSSGQGRGEQFFGPGTRLTVL.